This entry describes one T cell receptor beta chain. CDR3 size: 13 residues. Between the trimmed V and J ends, which lost 2 bases and 1 base, there was a span of 6 bases. Germline values: CDR1 SGHKS, CDR2 YYEKEE (reference sequence). Some clones are missing from TCRdb's copy, which holds only in-frame ones; the method was immunoSEQ multiplex PCR. The sample carries about 69,000 clones, approximately 90% recorded once. This entry is derived from a study of T cell changes during pregnancy in multiple sclerosis. This clonotype was obtained from a female donor with multiple sclerosis, enrolled in a pregnancy study. The sample here was peripheral blood, taken in the third trimester of pregnancy. The V call is TRBV5-5, the J call TRBJ1-1; D is unresolved. CDR3 protein: CASSFAGNTEAFF. DNA for the CDR3: TGTGCCAGCAGCTTCGCCGGGAACACTGAAGCTTTCTTT.